This T cell receptor beta chain was captured in a study of T cell changes during pregnancy in multiple sclerosis. The table came from immunoSEQ multiplex PCR; TCRdb's copy has only in-frame clones and leaves some out. The table includes approximately 30,000 clones, roughly 87% detected once. The clonotype comes from a female donor with multiple sclerosis, enrolled in a pregnancy study. This material consisted of CD8+ T cells from peripheral blood mononuclear cells, taken in the first trimester of pregnancy.

The CDR3 nucleotides read TGTGCCAGCAGCTTTTTTGAGGGTAGCGGGGGGGATTACTACGAGCAGTACTTC. As protein: CASSFFEGSGGDYYEQYF. The rearrangement uses TRBV7-9 and TRBJ2-7; 11 nucleotides match TRBD2. The CDR3 totals 18 residues. Germline CDR1 SEHNR, CDR2 FQNEAQ (reference sequence). Germline trimming cut 3 bases from V and 3 bases from J; bases unmatched to any gene: 13. Combining the CDR3 with reference TRBV7-9 and TRBJ2-7 gives the whole variable domain DTGVSQNPRHKITKRGQNVTFRCDPISEHNRLYWYRQTLGQGPEFLTYFQNEAQLEKSRLLSDRFSAERPKGSFSTLEIQRTEQGDSAMYLCASSFFEGSGGDYYEQYFGPGTRLTVT.